The 25 T cell receptor beta chains below come from one sample, sequenced in a study of T cells in Graves' hyperthyroidism and ophthalmopathy. Amplified TCR beta CDR3 regions came from RNA transcripts. The primer set for the first-round RT-PCR of the TCR CDR3 was HTBI. Using its own MiXCR run on the multiplex PCR reads, TCRdb lists one record per CDR3 protein. The sample has around 600,000 distinct CDR3 sequences; roughly 14% are singletons. Sample: blood. The receptor source for this set is a woman between 50 and 59 years old with Graves' ophthalmopathy.

J is TRBJ2-2 and V is TRBV9; unclear D gene. Germline V gene sequence: CDR1 SGDLS, CDR2 YYNGEE. V was trimmed by 0 bases and J by 6 bases, leaving 6 bases between them. The CDR3 spans 13 residues. This chain's CDR3 is CASSVEVAGELFF. The DNA of the CDR3 is TGTGCCAGCAGCGTAGAGGTAGCCGGGGAGCTGTTTTTT.

The gene calls are TRBV2 and TRBJ2-5; D is undetermined. The V and J ends lost 0 bases and 2 bases respectively, with 13 bases between them. The germline V gene encodes CDR1 SNHLY and CDR2 FYNNEI. CDR3 size: 16 residues. CDR3 coding DNA: TGTGCCAGCAGTGAAGCGCTTGGTTTCGCTCAAGAGACCCAGTACTTC. It translates to CASSEALGFAQETQYF.

As to this clonotype: The junction and the germline gene differ at one end; a read error may be behind it. The chain carries TRBV7-7 and TRBJ2-7, with TRBD1 identical over 12 bases. The CDR3 sequence is 14 residues long. CDR1 and CDR2 (germline): SSHAT, FNYEAQ (reference sequence). CDR3 protein: CASSTGQGASEQYF. The DNA for the CDR3 is TGTGCTAGCAGCACGGGACAGGGGGCCTCCGAGCAGTACTTC.

CDR3 in DNA: TGCGCCAGCAGTGACAATCACGAGGGCTACGAGCAGTACTTC. Protein sequence: CASSDNHEGYEQYF. The rearrangement uses TRBV10-2 and TRBJ2-7; maybe TRBD2 (5 bases). The germline V gene encodes CDR1 WSHSY and CDR2 SAAADI. The V gene lost 3 bases and the J gene lost 3 bases, with 12 bases spanning the gap. This CDR3 has 14 residues.

This clonotype was recorded only once. The CDR3 sequence is CASSRGQGGGQPQHF. The DNA for the CDR3 is TGTGCCAGCAGTCGCGGACAGGGGGGAGGTCAGCCCCAGCATTTT. This chain links TRBV6-2 or TRBV6-3 with TRBJ1-5; 10 positions agree with TRBD1. There are 15 residues in the CDR3. CDR1 and CDR2 from the germline V gene are MNHEY and SVGEGT. Trimming took 5 bases from V and 6 from J; bases not matched to a gene: 7.

This clonotype was recorded at least ten times. The V call is TRBV9, the J call TRBJ1-1; D might be TRBD1 (6 bases). Germline CDR1 SGDLS, CDR2 YYNGEE. Trimming removed 0 bases at V and 2 bases at J, with 17 bases between. This CDR3 is built from 17 residues. The DNA for the CDR3 is TGTGCCAGCAGCGTAGGGGGCAGGGGAGTGGGAAACACTGAAGCTTTCTTT. Encoded protein: CASSVGGRGVGNTEAFF.

The chain uses TRBV7-6 and TRBJ2-1; D gene unclear. The length of the CDR3 is 12 residues. Trimming took off 5 bases at V and 10 bases at J, with 12 bases between the two ends. Per the germline V gene, CDR1 is SGHVS and CDR2 is FNYEAQ. The CDR3 is CASSQALTEQFF. The DNA of the CDR3 is TGTGCCAGCAGCCAGGCCCTAACCGAGCAGTTCTTC.

This clonotype was seen at least ten times. Here the CDR3 reads CAISEPGLVSSEQFF. CDR3 sequence (DNA): TGTGCCATCAGCGAACCGGGACTCGTCTCCAGTGAGCAGTTCTTC. The V gene is TRBV10-3, the J gene TRBJ2-1; TRBD2 is a possible D gene (6 bases). Trimming stripped 6 bases from V and 9 bases from J, with 21 bases between. Germline-derived CDR1 and CDR2 are ENHRY and SYGVKD. The CDR3 has 15 residues.

This clonotype was seen only a few times. Germline and junction disagree at one end, which may indicate a read error. The chain carries TRBV20-1 and TRBJ1-4; 7 bases align to TRBD1. Germline CDR1 reads DFQATT; CDR2 reads SNEGSKA (reference sequence). CDR3 length: 14 amino acids. The CDR3 DNA sequence: TGCAGTGCTCGACAGGGCGTTACTAATGAAAAACCGTTTTTT. It specifies CSARQGVTNEKPFF.

This clonotype has more than one count but fewer than ten. This clone may be a read error of a much larger clone one base away. The chain links TRBV7-9 to TRBJ2-7, with D possibly TRBD1 on 6 matching bases. Trimming took 4 bases from V and 7 from J, leaving 8 bases between them. CDR1 is SEHNR and CDR2 is FQNEAQ in the germline V gene (reference sequence). The CDR3 sequence is 11 residues long. The CDR3 nucleotides are TGTGCCAGCAGCTCAGGACAGGAGCAGTACTTC. Protein product: CASSSGQEQYF. Full variable domain (missing parts from reference TRBV7-9 and TRBJ2-7): DTGVSQNPRHKITKRGQNVTFRCDPISEHNRLYWYRQTLGQGPEFLTYFQNEAQLEKSRLLSDRFSAERPKGSFSTLEIQRTEQGDSAMYLCASSSGQEQYFGPGTRLTVT.

This clonotype was counted only a few times. V gene TRBV3-2 combines with J gene TRBJ1-1; the table's D call of TRBD1 was not tested on the DNA. TRBV3-2 is recorded as a pseudogene. The CDR3 is made up of 16 amino acids. The CDR3 DNA reads as TGTGCCAGCAAAGAACAGGGGCCAAAAGAGGTGGCTGAAGCTTTCTTT. Its translation is CASKEQGPKEVAEAFF.

This clonotype has ten or more counts. J is TRBJ2-5 and V is TRBV29-1; a possible D gene is TRBD1 (5 bases). CDR3 size: 13 residues. Looked up from germline, CDR1 is SQVTM and CDR2 is ANQGSEA. The germline V and J ends were trimmed by 7 bases and 2 bases, with 14 bases remaining between them. The CDR3 region is CSARSRQQETQYF. CDR3 in DNA: TGCAGCGCCCGGTCCCGACAGCAAGAGACCCAGTACTTC.

V and J are TRBV24-1 and TRBJ2-6; either TRBD1 or TRBD2 may fit D (5 bases each). CDR3 length: 16 amino acids. V was clipped by 6 bases and J by 0 bases, with 11 bases between them. Germline values: CDR1 KGHDR, CDR2 SFDVKD. CDR3 nucleotide sequence: TGTGCCACCAGTCAACCGAGGGGCTCTGGGGCCAACGTCCTGACTTTC. This encodes CATSQPRGSGANVLTF.

As to this clonotype: A read error may be the cause here, since a much bigger clone is one base away. The chain carries TRBV20-1 and TRBJ2-5; either TRBD1 or TRBD2 may supply D (5 bases each). The CDR3 contains 13 residues. Germline-derived CDR1 and CDR2 are DFQATT and SNEGSKA (reference sequence). The CDR3 region is CSARRGVQETRYF. The CDR3, as DNA: TGCAGTGCCCGTAGAGGGGTCCAAGAGACCCGGTACTTC.

Ten or more counts support this clonotype. The chain combines TRBV18 with TRBJ1-4, with TRBD1 matching over 9 bases. Germline V lookup: CDR1 KGHSH, CDR2 LQKENI. The CDR3 consists of 13 residues. V was clipped by 7 bases and J by 7 bases; unmatched bases: 4. The DNA of the CDR3 is TGTGCCAGCTTGGGACAGGGCCGTGAAAAACTGTTTTTT. Its protein is CASLGQGREKLFF.

This clonotype was seen a handful of times. The J gene is TRBJ1-5, the V gene TRBV19; D uncertain. CDR3 length equals 14 residues. Trimming shortened V by 1 base and J by 6 bases, and 10 bases separated the two germline ends. Per the germline V gene, CDR1 is LNHDA and CDR2 is SQIVND (reference sequence). The CDR3 DNA reads TGTGCCAGTAGTATAGTGGGGTCGTCTCAGCCCCAGCATTTT. It specifies CASSIVGSSQPQHF. Filled out from reference TRBV19 and TRBJ1-5, the complete variable domain reads DGGITQSPKYLFRKEGQNVTLSCEQNLNHDAMYWYRQDPGQGLRLIYYSQIVNDFQKGDIAEGYSVSREKKESFPLTVTSAQKNPTAFYLCASSIVGSSQPQHFGDGTRLSIL.

This clonotype has a count of ten or more. The V call is TRBV2, the J call TRBJ2-7, with TRBD2 matching 7 bases. This CDR3 region has 13 residues. With V trimmed by 7 bases and J by 2 bases, 5 bases remained unmatched. Germline V gene lookup returns CDR1 SNHLY and CDR2 FYNNEI. The CDR3 is CASMGGTTYEQYF. CDR3 in DNA: TGTGCCAGCATGGGAGGGACTACCTACGAGCAGTACTTC.

This clonotype was recorded a few times. V gene TRBV19 combines with J gene TRBJ1-5, with D tentatively TRBD1 (6 bases). The CDR3 is 18 amino acids. Per germline, CDR1 LNHDA and CDR2 SQIVND (reference sequence). Trimming shortened V by 5 bases and J by 3 bases, and 23 bases separated the two germline ends. Written as DNA, the CDR3 is TGTGCCAGTAGTTTGAGGGGGTTCAGCGCAGGACCCAATCAGCCCCAGCATTTT. Protein: CASSLRGFSAGPNQPQHF.

This clonotype has only one observation. The chain links TRBV28 to TRBJ2-3, with 13 nucleotides matching TRBD2. Germline loops: CDR1 MDHEN, CDR2 SYDVKM. The CDR3 consists of 18 residues. The trim removed 1 base at V and 6 bases at J, leaving 10 bases unmatched. The CDR3 DNA is TGTGCCAGCAGTTTATCCTACCGGGGACTAGCGGGATGGGATACGCAGTATTTT. Its translation: CASSLSYRGLAGWDTQYF.

This clonotype turned up a few times. This chain connects TRBV9 to TRBJ2-7; TRBD2 might be the D (5 bases). Trimming left V 0 bases short and J 3 bases short, with 13 bases between. The germline CDR1 and CDR2 sequences are SGDLS and YYNGEE. The CDR3 runs 15 residues. CDR3 loop: CASSVDVSSSYEQYF. The DNA of the CDR3 is TGTGCCAGCAGCGTAGATGTGTCTAGCAGCTACGAGCAGTACTTC.

This clonotype was counted many times. The rearrangement uses TRBV11-2 and TRBJ2-5; D not certain. Trimming cost V 5 bases and J 5 bases, with 12 bases left between them. The CDR3 runs 13 residues. Germline-derived CDR1 and CDR2 are SGHAT and FQNNGV. CDR3 coding DNA: TGTGCCAGCAGCCAAACTTTACAGGAGACCCAGTACTTC. As protein: CASSQTLQETQYF.

The J gene is TRBJ2-1, the V gene TRBV27; 12 bases map to TRBD2. The V and J ends lost 4 bases and 3 bases, in that order; junction bases with no gene match: 10. Germline V gene sequence: CDR1 MNHEY, CDR2 SMNVEV (reference sequence). This CDR3 is 18 amino acids long. The CDR3 DNA reads as TGTGCCAGCAGTTCAGGCCTAGCGGGAGGGAGCGGCTACAATGAGCAGTTCTTC. It translates to CASSSGLAGGSGYNEQFF.

This clonotype was counted many times. The genes are TRBV20-1 and TRBJ2-7, with TRBD2 matching 8 bases. The ends lost 3 bases at V and 5 bases at J; junction bases unmatched: 0. This CDR3 has 11 residues. The V gene's germline CDR1 is DFQATT and CDR2 SNEGSKA (reference sequence). This CDR3 reads CSASGGDEQYF. In DNA, the CDR3 is TGCAGTGCTAGCGGGGGGGACGAGCAGTACTTC.

As regards this clonotype: Just one base apart from a much larger clone, this may be a read error. V usage is TRBV20-1 and J usage is TRBJ2-1, with 10 bases fitting TRBD2. With 6 bases clipped from V and 4 bases from J, the junction kept 9 bases outside the gene matches. This CDR3 comprises 15 residues. Per germline, CDR1 DFQATT and CDR2 SNEGSKA (reference sequence). The CDR3 spells CSAYLAGGKYNEQFF. CDR3 nucleotide sequence: TGCAGTGCCTATTTAGCGGGAGGAAAATACAATGAGCAGTTCTTC.

This clonotype came up many times. V gene TRBV12-3 or TRBV12-4 combines with J gene TRBJ1-1, with D uncertain. Trimming left V 6 bases short and J 4 bases short, with 9 bases between. This CDR3 has 12 residues. CDR3 DNA sequence: TGTGCCAGCAGAGCCTACGGCACTGAAGCTTTCTTT. It is translated as CASRAYGTEAFF.